The clone carrying this T cell receptor (beta chain) was detected a few times. TCRdb independently ran MiXCR on the RT-PCR reads; one entry per CDR3 protein. The table has about a million distinct CDR3 sequences, roughly 18% seen once. The sample is drawn from a study of patients and donors after allogeneic stem cell transplantation. The sequence came from a human donor who was either an allogeneic HSCT recipient or a stem cell or donor lymphocyte infusion donor (not recorded which). It is not recorded whose cells these are; they may come from a transplant donor. Sequencing was done on a sample of blood, either unsorted or a sorted T cell fraction (not recorded which).

CDR3 in DNA: TGTGCCAGCAGACCCACAGGGGGGCCCTTCAACACTGAAGCTTTCTTT. Residues: CASRPTGGPFNTEAFF. This sequence joins TRBV2 and TRBJ1-1; the match to TRBD1 covers 8 bases. The germline CDR1 and CDR2 sequences are SNHLY and FYNNEI. This CDR3 contains 16 residues. The V and J ends lost 6 bases and 2 bases, in that order; junction bases with no gene match: 11.